Listed here are 21 T cell receptor beta chains from one sample, sequenced in a study of cytomegalovirus exposure and HLA in healthy donors. Both 60 Vbeta primers and 13 Jbeta primers went into the PCR. Libraries were prepared by immunoSEQ multiplex PCR; TCRdb keeps only in-frame clonotypes and omits some of them. The sample shows some 150,000 clones, 65% to 85% of them seen only once. The specimen sequenced was PBMCs. The receptors derive from a woman aged 18-29 years in good health and CMV-seronegative.

CDR3: CASSPDQGGGNQPQHF. CDR3 in DNA: TGTGCCAGCTCACCCGACCAGGGTGGGGGCAATCAGCCCCAGCATTTT. J is TRBJ1-5 and V is TRBV18; a possible D gene is TRBD1 (5 bases). Trimming took off 3 bases at V and 2 bases at J, with 14 bases between the two ends. The CDR3 covers 16 residues. Germline CDR1 is KGHSH and CDR2 is LQKENI.

This clone was recorded a few times. The chain combines TRBV28 with TRBJ1-2, with 9 bases aligning to TRBD1. The CDR3 is 13 amino acids. With 7 bases clipped from V and 7 bases from J, the junction kept 7 bases outside the gene matches. The germline V gene encodes CDR1 MDHEN and CDR2 SYDVKM. This CDR3 is CASTIGTGTGYTF. Here the CDR3 DNA reads TGTGCCAGCACCATTGGGACAGGGACTGGCTACACCTTC.

The CDR3 DNA follows: TGTGCCAGCAGTTACAAGGACTTTAGCACAGATACGCAGTATTTT. Its translation: CASSYKDFSTDTQYF. This chain joins TRBV6-6 and TRBJ2-3; TRBD2 might be the D (5 bases). The CDR3 consists of 15 residues. The V gene's germline CDR1 is MNHNY and CDR2 SVGAGI (reference sequence). Trimming stripped 2 bases from V and 0 bases from J, with 9 bases between.

This chain connects TRBV6-1 to TRBJ1-2, with TRBD1 matching over 7 bases. This CDR3 contains 15 residues. V was clipped by 5 bases and J by 5 bases; unmatched bases: 11. CDR1 and CDR2 from the germline V gene are MNHNS and SASEGT. The CDR3 DNA follows: TGTGCCAGCAGTCCAGAACCGGGACAGACGTATGGCTACACCTTC. Translation gives CASSPEPGQTYGYTF.

The V gene is TRBV5-1, the J gene TRBJ1-4; 7 bases are shared with TRBD1. The germline gives CDR1 SGHRS, CDR2 YFSETQ. The CDR3 sequence is 15 residues long. J was trimmed by 2 bases and V by 3 bases; bases with no gene match: 4. CDR3 sequence (DNA): TGCGCCAGCAGCTCCTCGGGACAGACTAATGAAAAACTGTTTTTT. Amino acid sequence: CASSSSGQTNEKLFF.

The V gene is TRBV28, the J gene TRBJ1-2; 8 nucleotides align to TRBD1. The CDR3 length is 14 residues. Losses at the gene ends were 6 bases for V and 4 bases for J; bases not matched to a gene: 7. The V gene's germline CDR1 is MDHEN and CDR2 SYDVKM. The CDR3 loop reads CASRGQAQLYGYTF. The CDR3 region has the DNA TGTGCCAGCAGGGGACAGGCTCAGCTCTATGGCTACACCTTC.

The chain combines TRBV6-1 with TRBJ2-7; D remains unclear. Trimming removed 5 bases from V and 2 bases from J, with 16 bases in between. Germline assignment: CDR1 MNHNS and CDR2 SASEGT. This CDR3 has 15 residues. The CDR3 loop reads CASSPTMERTYEQYF. The CDR3 nucleotides read TGTGCCAGCAGTCCGACGATGGAGAGGACCTACGAGCAGTACTTC.

In regard to this clone: The same CDR3 arises from other DNA sequences in this sample as well. V and J are TRBV2 and TRBJ1-5, with D perhaps matching TRBD1 (5 bases). V gave up 4 bases and J gave up 7 bases, with 14 bases separating them. The CDR3 extends over 14 amino acids. CDR1 SNHLY and CDR2 FYNNEI come from the germline V gene. This CDR3 is CASSGVGAGQPQHF. The CDR3 coding sequence is TGTGCCAGCAGTGGAGTAGGGGCGGGACAGCCCCAGCATTTT.

The genes are TRBV7-2 and TRBJ2-1; TRBD2 matches 7 bases. Per germline, CDR1 SGHTA and CDR2 FQGNSA. This CDR3 region has 13 residues. The trim removed 0 bases at V and 10 bases at J, leaving 3 bases unmatched. CDR3 residues: CASSLAWGGEQFF. The CDR3 DNA follows: TGTGCCAGCAGCTTAGCCTGGGGGGGGGAGCAGTTCTTC.

The chain recombines TRBV4-1 with TRBJ2-5; 16 positions match TRBD2. Trimming took 0 bases from V and 6 from J; bases not matched to a gene: 10. The V gene's germline CDR1 is MGHRA and CDR2 YSYEKL. This CDR3 comprises 19 residues. In nucleotides, the CDR3 is TGCGCCAGCAGCCAAGATTCGGCGGGACTAGCGGGGGGGCCGAAGACCCAGTACTTC. Its translation: CASSQDSAGLAGGPKTQYF.

On this clone itself: A junction boundary mismatches the germline segment, possibly from a read error. The rearrangement uses TRBV7-9 and TRBJ2-7; D is perhaps TRBD1 (5 bases). The germline gives CDR1 SEHNR, CDR2 FQNEAQ (reference sequence). The CDR3 consists of 15 residues. The DNA for the CDR3 is TGTTCCAGCAGTCGCGACAGAGTCAACTCCTACGAGCAGTACTTC. Encoded protein: CSSSRDRVNSYEQYF.

This clone was detected only a few times. This chain connects TRBV7-2 to TRBJ2-7; 7 bases agree with TRBD1. V lost 4 bases and J lost 0; bases outside the gene matches: 9. The CDR3 covers 16 residues. Germline lookup yields CDR1 SGHTA and CDR2 FQGNSA. CDR3 protein: CASSSWTGPSSYEQYF. CDR3 DNA sequence: TGTGCCAGCAGCTCCTGGACAGGCCCAAGCTCCTACGAGCAGTACTTC.

This rearrangement joins TRBV6-5 to TRBJ2-2; D gene unclear. Per germline, CDR1 MNHEY and CDR2 SVGAGI. CDR3 length equals 16 residues. V shed 0 bases and J shed 6 bases, with 14 bases lying between them. The CDR3: CASSYSSPARPGELFF. CDR3 in DNA: TGTGCCAGCAGTTACTCGAGCCCAGCTAGGCCCGGGGAGCTGTTTTTT.

The chain has TRBV19 and TRBJ2-5, with 14 bases fitting TRBD2. CDR1 is LNHDA and CDR2 is SQIVND in the germline V gene (reference sequence). The CDR3 spans 16 residues. The V gene end was trimmed by 5 bases and the J gene end by 5 bases; junction bases not matched to a gene: 7. The CDR3 DNA reads as TGTGCCAGTAGTGCCCAACGACTAGCGGGGGGGGAGACCCAGTACTTC. It is translated as CASSAQRLAGGETQYF.

The CDR3 bases are TGTGCCACCAGCAGAGATTTAGCAACCTACGAGCAGTACTTC. Its protein is CATSRDLATYEQYF. This chain uses TRBV15 with TRBJ2-7; unclear D gene. Germline V gene data show CDR1 as LNHNV and CDR2 as YYDKDF (reference sequence). V was shortened by 0 bases and J by 2 bases, with 8 bases between the two germline ends. The CDR3 consists of 14 residues.

About this clone itself: Within the sample, other DNA sequences also encode this same CDR3. V and J are TRBV6-5 and TRBJ2-3, with D perhaps matching TRBD2 (7 bases). Germline-derived CDR1 and CDR2 are MNHEY and SVGAGI. The length of the CDR3 is 15 residues. V was clipped by 4 bases and J by 4 bases, with 15 bases between them. CDR3 region: CASSSTGGASDTQYF. In DNA, the CDR3 is TGTGCCAGCAGTTCCACGGGGGGCGCATCAGATACGCAGTATTTT.

Comments on this clone: The junction differs from germline at one of its ends, possibly a read error. This chain's CDR3 is CSSSLEEYTEAFF. CDR3 nucleotides: TGTTCCAGCAGCTTGGAGGAGTACACTGAAGCTTTCTTT. The V gene is TRBV7-9, the J gene TRBJ1-1; D is unresolved. Looked up from germline, CDR1 is SEHNR and CDR2 is FQNEAQ (reference sequence). The CDR3 runs to 13 residues.

The chain employs TRBV7-9 and TRBJ2-1, with TRBD2 identical over 11 bases. Trimming took 4 bases from V and 7 from J; bases not matched to a gene: 15. The CDR3 totals 18 residues. Germline CDR1 SEHNR, CDR2 FQNEAQ (reference sequence). The CDR3 reads CASSSDDYSGGAENEQFF. The CDR3 nucleotides are TGTGCCAGCAGCTCCGATGATTATAGCGGGGGGGCGGAAAATGAGCAGTTCTTC.

This clone appeared once. The chain has TRBV28 and TRBJ2-2; D remains unclear. In germline, CDR1 is MDHEN, CDR2 SYDVKM. Trimming pared 11 bases from V and 0 bases from J, leaving 7 bases between. There are 12 residues in the CDR3. CDR3 protein: CAVASNTGELFF. The CDR3 DNA sequence: TGTGCCGTAGCTTCGAACACCGGGGAGCTGTTTTTT.

The chain joins TRBV28 to TRBJ1-2; D uncertain. Germline loops: CDR1 MDHEN, CDR2 SYDVKM. The V end lost 4 bases, the J end lost 8 bases, and 8 bases lay between the germline ends. The CDR3 is 11 residues long. CDR3 amino acids: CASSYSSGYTF. The CDR3 DNA sequence: TGTGCCAGCAGTTACTCGAGCGGCTACACCTTC.

The chain carries TRBV5-1 and TRBJ1-1; the match to TRBD1 covers 9 bases. This CDR3 is built from 14 residues. The ends lost 5 bases at V and 1 base at J; junction bases unmatched: 3. CDR1 and CDR2 (germline): SGHRS, YFSETQ. This CDR3 reads CASRQGAQNTEAFF. The CDR3, as DNA: TGCGCCAGCAGACAGGGGGCGCAGAACACTGAAGCTTTCTTT.